This T cell receptor (beta chain) was sequenced for a study of blood T cell repertoires in COVID-19. Study-wide context: The United States, Italy and Spain were the sources of the acute and convalescent COVID-19 samples.

Trimming cost V 1 base and J 10 bases; bases outside gene matches: 9. CDR3 length equals 14 residues. CDR1 is LGHDT, CDR2 YNNKEL, per germline (reference sequence). As processed by the authors: Nucleated cell counts were estimated from reference gene primer amplification. Some clones are missing from TCRdb's copy, which holds only in-frame ones; the method was immunoSEQ multiplex PCR. V, J and clone size derive from that table, while D and trimming were established from the DNA sequence. The table shows 95,000 to 150,000 clones, with roughly 85% occurring only once. This TCR derives from a man aged 35-49 years with acute or convalescent COVID-19. Sequencing used peripheral blood. The genes are TRBV3-1 (or the pseudogene TRBV3-2) and TRBJ1-1, with 7 bases that match TRBD1. The CDR3 spells CASSQGGDRGRAFF. CDR3 DNA: TGTGCCAGCAGCCAAGGGGGGGACAGAGGGAGAGCTTTCTTT.